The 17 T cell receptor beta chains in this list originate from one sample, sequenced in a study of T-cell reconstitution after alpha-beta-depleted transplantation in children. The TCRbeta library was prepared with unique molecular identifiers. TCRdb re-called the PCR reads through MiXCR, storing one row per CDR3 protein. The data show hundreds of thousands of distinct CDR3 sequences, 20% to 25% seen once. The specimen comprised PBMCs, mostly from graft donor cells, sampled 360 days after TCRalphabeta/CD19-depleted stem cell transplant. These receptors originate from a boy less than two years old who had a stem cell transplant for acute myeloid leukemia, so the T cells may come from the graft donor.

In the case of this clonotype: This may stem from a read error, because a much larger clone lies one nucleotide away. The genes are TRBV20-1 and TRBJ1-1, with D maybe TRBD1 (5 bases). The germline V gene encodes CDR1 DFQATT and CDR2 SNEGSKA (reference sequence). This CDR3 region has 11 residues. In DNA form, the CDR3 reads TGCAGTGCCCGGGGGGGAACTGAAGCTTACTTT. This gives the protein CSARGGTEAYF.

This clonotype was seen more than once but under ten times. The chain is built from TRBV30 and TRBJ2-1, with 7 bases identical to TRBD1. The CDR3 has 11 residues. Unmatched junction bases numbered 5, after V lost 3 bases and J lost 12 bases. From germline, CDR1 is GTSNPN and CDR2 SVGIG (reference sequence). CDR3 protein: CAWSPGQMQFF. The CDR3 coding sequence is TGTGCCTGGAGCCCGGGACAGATGCAGTTCTTC.

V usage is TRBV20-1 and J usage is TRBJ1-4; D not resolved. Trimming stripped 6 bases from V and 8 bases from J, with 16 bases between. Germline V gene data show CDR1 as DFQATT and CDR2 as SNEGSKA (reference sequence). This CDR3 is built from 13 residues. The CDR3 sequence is CSARLLFEEKLFF. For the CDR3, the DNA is TGCAGTGCCAGACTCCTCTTTGAAGAAAAACTGTTTTTT.

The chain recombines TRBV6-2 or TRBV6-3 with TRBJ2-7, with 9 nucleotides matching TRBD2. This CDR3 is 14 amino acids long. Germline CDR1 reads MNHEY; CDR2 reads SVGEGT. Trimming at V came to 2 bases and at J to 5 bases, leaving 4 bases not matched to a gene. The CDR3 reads CASSYAGGPNEQYF. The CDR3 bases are TGTGCCAGCAGTTACGCGGGGGGGCCCAACGAGCAGTACTTC.

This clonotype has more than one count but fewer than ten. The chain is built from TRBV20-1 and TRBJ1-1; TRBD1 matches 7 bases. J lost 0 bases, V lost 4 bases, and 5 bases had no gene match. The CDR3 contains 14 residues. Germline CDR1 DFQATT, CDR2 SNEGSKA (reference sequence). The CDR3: CSAKPGQLNTEAFF. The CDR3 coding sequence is TGCAGTGCTAAGCCGGGACAGCTGAACACTGAAGCTTTCTTT.

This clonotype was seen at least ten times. The CDR3 DNA reads as TGTGCCACCAGCAGACCTTGGCCCCTAACAGGGTCGAATGGCTACACCTTC. Encoded protein: CATSRPWPLTGSNGYTF. The genes are TRBV15 and TRBJ1-2; a weak D match, TRBD1 (6 bases). Germline assignment: CDR1 LNHNV and CDR2 YYDKDF (reference sequence). There are 17 residues in the CDR3. V was pared by 2 bases and J by 6 bases, with 22 bases between.

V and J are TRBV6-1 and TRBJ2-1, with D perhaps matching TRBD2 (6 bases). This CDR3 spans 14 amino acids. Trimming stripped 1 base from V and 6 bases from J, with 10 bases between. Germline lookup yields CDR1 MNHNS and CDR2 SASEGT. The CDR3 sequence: CASSEVGLLNEQFF. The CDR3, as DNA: TGTGCCAGCAGTGAAGTCGGACTACTCAATGAGCAGTTCTTC.

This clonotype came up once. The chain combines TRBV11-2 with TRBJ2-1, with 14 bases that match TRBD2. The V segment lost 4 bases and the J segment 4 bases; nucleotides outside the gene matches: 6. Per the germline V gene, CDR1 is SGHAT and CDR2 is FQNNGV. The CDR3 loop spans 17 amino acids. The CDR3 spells CASSSGTSGGLYNEQFF. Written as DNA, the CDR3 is TGTGCCAGCAGCTCCGGGACTAGCGGGGGTTTATACAATGAGCAGTTCTTC. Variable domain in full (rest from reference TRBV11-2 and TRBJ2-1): EAGVAQSPRYKIIEKRQSVAFWCNPISGHATLYWYQQILGQGPKLLIQFQNNGVVDDSQLPKDRFSAERLKGVDSTLKIQPAKLEDSAVYLCASSSGTSGGLYNEQFFGPGTRLTVL.

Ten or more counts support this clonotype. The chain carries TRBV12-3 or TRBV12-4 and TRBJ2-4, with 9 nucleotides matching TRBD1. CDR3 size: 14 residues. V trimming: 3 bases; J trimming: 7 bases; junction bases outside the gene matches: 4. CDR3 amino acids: CASSFRDRANIQYF. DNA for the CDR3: TGTGCCAGCAGTTTCCGGGACAGGGCGAACATTCAGTACTTC.

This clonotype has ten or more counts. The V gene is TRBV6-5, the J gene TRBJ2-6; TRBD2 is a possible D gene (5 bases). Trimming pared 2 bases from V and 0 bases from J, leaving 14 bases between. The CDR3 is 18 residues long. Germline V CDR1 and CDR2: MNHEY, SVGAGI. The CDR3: CASSYVTPRASGANVLTF. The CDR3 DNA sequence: TGTGCCAGCAGTTACGTCACCCCGAGGGCCTCTGGGGCCAACGTCCTGACTTTC.

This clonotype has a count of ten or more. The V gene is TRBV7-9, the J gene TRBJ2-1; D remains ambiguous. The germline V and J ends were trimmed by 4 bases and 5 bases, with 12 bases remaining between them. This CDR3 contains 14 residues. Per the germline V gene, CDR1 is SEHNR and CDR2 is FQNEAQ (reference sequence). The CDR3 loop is CASSYIGLDNEQFF. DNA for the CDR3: TGTGCCAGCAGCTACATCGGGCTGGACAATGAGCAGTTCTTC.

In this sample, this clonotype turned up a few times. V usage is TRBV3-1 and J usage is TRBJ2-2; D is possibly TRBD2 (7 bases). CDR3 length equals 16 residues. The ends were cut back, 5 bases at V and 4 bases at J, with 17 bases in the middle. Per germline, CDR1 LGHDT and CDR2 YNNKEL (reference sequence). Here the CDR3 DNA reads TGTGCCAGCAGCAAGGACGGGGGGCGCCGCACCGGGGAGCTGTTTTTT. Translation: CASSKDGGRRTGELFF.

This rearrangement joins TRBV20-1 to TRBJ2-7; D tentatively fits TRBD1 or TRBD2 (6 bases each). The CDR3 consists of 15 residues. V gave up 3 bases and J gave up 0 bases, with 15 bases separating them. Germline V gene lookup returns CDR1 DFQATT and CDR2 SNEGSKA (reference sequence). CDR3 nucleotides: TGCAGTGCTAGCGGGGGCGGGGCGAGCTCCTACGAGCAGTACTTC. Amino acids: CSASGGGASSYEQYF.

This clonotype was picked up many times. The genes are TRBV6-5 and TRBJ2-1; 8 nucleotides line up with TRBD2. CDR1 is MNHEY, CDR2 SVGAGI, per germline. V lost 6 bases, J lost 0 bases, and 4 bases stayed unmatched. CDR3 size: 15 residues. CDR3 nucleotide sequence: TGTGCCAGCAGATTGAGCGGGGGCTCCTACAATGAGCAGTTCTTC. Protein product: CASRLSGGSYNEQFF.

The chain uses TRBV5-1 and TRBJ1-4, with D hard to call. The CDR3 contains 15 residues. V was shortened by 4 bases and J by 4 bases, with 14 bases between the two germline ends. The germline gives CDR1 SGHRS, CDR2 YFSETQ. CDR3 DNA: TGCGCCAGCAGCCTTTACCCGGATCTTAATGAAAAACTGTTTTTT. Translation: CASSLYPDLNEKLFF.

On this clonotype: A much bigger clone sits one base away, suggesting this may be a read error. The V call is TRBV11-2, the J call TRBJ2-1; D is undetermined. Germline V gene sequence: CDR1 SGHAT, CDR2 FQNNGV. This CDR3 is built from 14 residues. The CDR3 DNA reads TGTGCCAGCAGCTCAGTAAGCTCCTACAAAGAGCAGTTCTTC. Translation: CASSSVSSYKEQFF.

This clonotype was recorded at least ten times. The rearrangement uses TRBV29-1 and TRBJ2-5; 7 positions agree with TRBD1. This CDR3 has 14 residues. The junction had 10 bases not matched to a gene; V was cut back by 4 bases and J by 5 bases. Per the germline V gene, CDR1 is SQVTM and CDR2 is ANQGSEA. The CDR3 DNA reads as TGCAGCGTTGTAGAACAGGGGTATAAGGAGACCCAGTACTTC. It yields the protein CSVVEQGYKETQYF.